This entry describes one T cell receptor beta chain. The antigen is not known. The assay was immunoSEQ multiplex PCR, and TCRdb's table has in-frame clones only and misses some. This table has about 73,000 clones, about 91% appearing once. The data are from a study of OX40 agonist ivuxolimab in advanced cancers. Study in general: Patients were roughly 83% male with ages roughly 23 to 79, mean 60. Study findings and constraints: Within 6 weeks, CD4+ and CD8+ blood T cells expanded clonally at 0.1 to 3.0 mg/kg. Determination of antigen specificity was not performed for the expanded peripheral T cells. It was also the case that some nonresponders had low normalized T-cell clonal expansion.

The CDR3 has 15 amino acids. Germline V lookup: CDR1 KGHSH, CDR2 LQKENI. V shed 2 bases and J shed 5 bases, with 14 bases lying between them. Sequencing used CD4+ or CD8+ T cells sorted from blood, obtained in a trial of the OX40 agonist ivuxolimab. This clonotype was obtained from an adult with an advanced solid tumor such as melanoma, head and neck, liver or kidney cancer. The chain joins TRBV18 to TRBJ2-3, with a possible D match to TRBD1 (7 bases). The DNA of the CDR3 is TGTGCCAGCTCACCATCCCAGGGGGGCATAGATACGCAGTATTTT. It codes for CASSPSQGGIDTQYF.